Following are 23 T cell receptor beta chains from one sample sequenced in a study of cytomegalovirus exposure and HLA in healthy donors. The PCR had 60 Vbeta and 13 Jbeta primers. Assay: immunoSEQ multiplex PCR; the TCRdb copy retains only in-frame clones and omits some. The sample has approximately 190,000 clones, approximately 88% seen once; the top ten hold roughly 2.8%. The sample consisted of PBMCs. These receptors all stem from a woman between 50 and 59 years old in good health and CMV-seropositive.

The chain combines TRBV27 with TRBJ1-1; D possibly corresponds to TRBD1 (6 bases). V was clipped by 7 bases and J by 1 base, with 16 bases between them. The CDR3 sequence is 15 residues long. CDR1 and CDR2 (germline): MNHEY, SMNVEV (reference sequence). As DNA, the CDR3 is TGTGCCAGCACCCCGGAGACAGGTAGGAACACTGAAGCTTTCTTT. This encodes CASTPETGRNTEAFF.

The chain has TRBV7-8 and TRBJ2-7; TRBD1 is a possible D gene (5 bases). CDR3 length equals 14 residues. V lost 5 bases and J lost 2, with 13 bases in between. Germline-derived CDR1 and CDR2 are SGHVS and FQNEAQ. The chain's CDR3 is CASSPPPRAYEQYF. CDR3 in DNA: TGTGCCAGCAGCCCCCCTCCCAGGGCCTACGAGCAGTACTTC.

The rearrangement links TRBV11-2 to TRBJ1-2, with D possibly being TRBD1 (6 bases). V was trimmed by 5 bases and J by 6 bases, leaving 16 bases between them. Germline V gives CDR1 SGHAT, CDR2 FQNNGV. The CDR3 spans 14 residues. Here the CDR3 DNA reads TGTGCCAGCAGCGTAACAGGGTCTGCGAATGGCTACACCTTC. Its protein is CASSVTGSANGYTF.

The chain links TRBV19 to TRBJ2-6, with 10 bases aligning to TRBD1. Germline lookup yields CDR1 LNHDA and CDR2 SQIVND (reference sequence). CDR3 length: 17 amino acids. Germline trimming cut 6 bases from V and 4 bases from J; bases unmatched to any gene: 9. This CDR3 reads CASRVGQGYSGANVLTF. For the CDR3, the DNA is TGTGCCAGTAGGGTGGGACAGGGGTATTCCGGGGCCAACGTCCTGACTTTC.

The chain couples TRBV12-2 to TRBJ2-5; TRBD1 is the table's D call, not checked against the DNA. The J call is in doubt because the DNA end fits TRBJ2-7 better. TRBV12-2 corresponds to a pseudogene. CDR3 length equals 15 residues. The CDR3 nucleotides are TGTGCAAGTCGCCAAAAACAGGGGTTAGCCTACGAGCAGTACTTC. Translation gives CASRQKQGLAYEQYF.

V gene TRBV5-1 combines with J gene TRBJ2-2; 7 bases match TRBD1. With V trimmed by 3 bases and J by 7 bases, 21 bases remained unmatched. The germline V gene encodes CDR1 SGHRS and CDR2 YFSETQ. The length of the CDR3 is 19 residues. CDR3 loop: CASSSAPTGNPSYDGELFF. CDR3 sequence (DNA): TGCGCCAGCAGCTCGGCCCCGACAGGGAACCCGTCCTATGACGGGGAGCTGTTTTTT.

The chain combines TRBV27 with TRBJ2-5; D is ambiguous. CDR3 size: 14 residues. Per germline, CDR1 MNHEY and CDR2 SMNVEV (reference sequence). V was shortened by 5 bases and J by 0 bases, with 10 bases between the two germline ends. This CDR3 is CASSASSYQETQYF. CDR3 nucleotides: TGTGCCAGCAGTGCAAGCTCCTACCAAGAGACCCAGTACTTC.

The chain has TRBV7-2 and TRBJ2-1, with 12 bases fitting TRBD2. Looked up from germline, CDR1 is SGHTA and CDR2 is FQGNSA. This CDR3 region has 19 residues. The ends lost 1 base at V and 6 bases at J; junction bases unmatched: 13. As DNA, the CDR3 is TGTGCCAGCAGCTTAGGACTAGCGGGGGCGGGACCGTGGGGCAATGAGCAGTTCTTC. This codes for CASSLGLAGAGPWGNEQFF.

The chain employs TRBV1 and TRBJ2-7; the table calls TRBD2, which could not be checked here. TRBV1 is assigned pseudogene status. This CDR3 is 23 amino acids long. DNA for the CDR3: TGCACCAGCAGCCAAGCAGGGCCTCGGGGACTAGCGGGGGAATACAATAGGAACTACGAGCAGTACTTC. It codes for CTSSQAGPRGLAGEYNRNYEQYF.

This clone was counted once. The rearrangement joins TRBV5-1 to TRBJ1-4, with 8 bases fitting TRBD1. The CDR3 is 16 amino acids. Losses at the gene ends were 2 bases for V and 2 bases for J; bases not matched to a gene: 5. CDR1 is SGHRS, CDR2 YFSETQ, per germline. The CDR3 region has the DNA TGCGCCAGCAGCTTCACAGGGGGTCGTACTAATGAAAAACTGTTTTTT. This codes for CASSFTGGRTNEKLFF.

The rearrangement links TRBV30 to TRBJ1-2; D gene unclear. Trimming took 1 base from V and 0 from J, leaving 6 bases between them. The CDR3 has 13 residues. CDR1 and CDR2 (germline): GTSNPN, SVGIG (reference sequence). In DNA form, the CDR3 reads TGTGCCTGGAGTGCAGGATCTAACTATGGCTACACCTTC. Amino acid sequence: CAWSAGSNYGYTF.

This clone was seen only once. One end of the junction is discordant with germline, which a read error may explain. The chain links TRBV18 to TRBJ2-5; 7 bases fit TRBD1. Germline CDR1 reads KGHSH; CDR2 reads LQKENI. The CDR3 is made up of 13 amino acids. The CDR3 sequence: CASSPGQSYEQHF. In DNA form, the CDR3 reads TGTGCCAGCTCACCGGGACAGTCCTACGAGCAGCACTTC.

This chain uses TRBV19 with TRBJ1-2; 8 positions match TRBD1. CDR1 and CDR2 from the germline V gene are LNHDA and SQIVND (reference sequence). CDR3 size: 16 residues. After removal of 4 bases from V and 3 bases from J, the junction contained 10 bases not matched to a gene. The CDR3 DNA reads TGTGCCAGTAGTACCTCTCGGACAGGGTGGGACTATGGCTACACCTTC. Its translation: CASSTSRTGWDYGYTF.

This chain links TRBV28 with TRBJ1-1, with D maybe TRBD1 (5 bases). This CDR3 is built from 13 residues. V shed 7 bases and J shed 9 bases, with 18 bases lying between them. The germline V gene encodes CDR1 MDHEN and CDR2 SYDVKM. Here the CDR3 DNA reads TGTGCCAGCAACCCTCCGGTGCAGGGTAAAGCTTTCTTT. Its translation: CASNPPVQGKAFF.

To note about this clone: The junction departs from the called germline gene at one end, perhaps through a read error. The chain links TRBV10-3 to TRBJ1-5; D is possibly TRBD1 (5 bases). The CDR3 runs to 13 residues. CDR1 is ENHRY and CDR2 is SYGVKD in the germline V gene. The CDR3 here is CASSEGGNQPQHF. Here the CDR3 DNA reads TGTGCCAGCAGTGAAGGGGGCAATCAGCCCCAGCATTTT.

The chain links TRBV7-9 to TRBJ1-4; possible D gene TRBD1, 5 bases. This CDR3 spans 15 amino acids. Trimming removed 2 bases at V and 5 bases at J, with 12 bases between. Germline V gene lookup returns CDR1 SEHNR and CDR2 FQNEAQ (reference sequence). The chain's CDR3 is CASSLSRAGNEKLFF. The DNA for the CDR3 is TGTGCCAGCAGCTTATCTCGCGCAGGGAATGAAAAACTGTTTTTT.

This clone appeared once. This sequence joins TRBV2 and TRBJ2-3; a weak D match, TRBD2 (5 bases). The germline CDR1 and CDR2 sequences are SNHLY and FYNNEI. CDR3 length: 16 amino acids. Trimming took off 6 bases at V and 0 bases at J, with 16 bases between the two ends. This CDR3 is CASSPGEAASTDTQYF. In nucleotides, the CDR3 is TGTGCCAGCAGCCCCGGGGAAGCGGCAAGCACAGATACGCAGTATTTT.

A word on this clone: Within the sample, other DNA sequences also encode this same CDR3. This chain uses TRBV18 with TRBJ1-1; TRBD1 matches 11 bases. Losses at the gene ends were 2 bases for V and 4 bases for J; bases not matched to a gene: 0. The CDR3 is 14 amino acids. Germline V CDR1 and CDR2: KGHSH, LQKENI. The DNA of the CDR3 is TGTGCCAGCTCACCAGGGACAGGGGGCACTGAAGCTTTCTTT. This translates into CASSPGTGGTEAFF.

J is TRBJ2-5 and V is TRBV29-1, with D uncertain. In germline, CDR1 is SQVTM, CDR2 ANQGSEA. The CDR3 length is 14 residues. V was pared by 6 bases and J by 2 bases, with 16 bases between. The chain's CDR3 is CSVPTSWPQETQYF. The CDR3 bases are TGCAGCGTCCCCACGTCGTGGCCACAAGAGACCCAGTACTTC.

This clone was seen more than once but under ten times. J is TRBJ1-2 and V is TRBV6-1; TRBD1 is a possible D gene (5 bases). The germline V gene has CDR1 MNHNS and CDR2 SASEGT. The CDR3 loop spans 12 amino acids. The ends were cut back, 2 bases at V and 8 bases at J, with 9 bases in the middle. CDR3 sequence reads: CASSESGLGYTF. The CDR3 DNA reads as TGTGCCAGCAGTGAATCAGGGTTGGGCTACACCTTC.

The chain carries TRBV9 and TRBJ1-2; TRBD1 might be the D (6 bases). V dropped 2 bases and J dropped 6 bases, with 20 bases sitting between them. CDR1 is SGDLS and CDR2 is YYNGEE in the germline V gene. The CDR3 spans 16 residues. This CDR3 reads CASSVGPVVRGDGYTF. For the CDR3, the DNA is TGTGCCAGCAGCGTGGGGCCTGTTGTCAGGGGTGATGGCTACACCTTC.

This clone was observed a few times. The chain employs TRBV5-1 and TRBJ2-1; 13 bases agree with TRBD2. The length of the CDR3 is 16 residues. V was pared by 0 bases and J by 9 bases, with 6 bases of the junction left unmatched. Germline lookup yields CDR1 SGHRS and CDR2 YFSETQ. In DNA form, the CDR3 reads TGCGCCAGCAGCTTGGGGACTAGCGGGGGTATGGTTGAGCAGTTCTTC. Protein product: CASSLGTSGGMVEQFF.

J is TRBJ2-7 and V is TRBV5-8; 8 bases line up with TRBD1. V dropped 4 bases and J dropped 0; count of bases not matched to a gene: 9. The CDR3 has 16 amino acids. From germline, CDR1 is SGHTS and CDR2 YDEGEE. CDR3 DNA sequence: TGTGCCAGCAGCCGTCCCCCGACAGGGGACTCCTACGAGCAGTACTTC. Translating it yields CASSRPPTGDSYEQYF.